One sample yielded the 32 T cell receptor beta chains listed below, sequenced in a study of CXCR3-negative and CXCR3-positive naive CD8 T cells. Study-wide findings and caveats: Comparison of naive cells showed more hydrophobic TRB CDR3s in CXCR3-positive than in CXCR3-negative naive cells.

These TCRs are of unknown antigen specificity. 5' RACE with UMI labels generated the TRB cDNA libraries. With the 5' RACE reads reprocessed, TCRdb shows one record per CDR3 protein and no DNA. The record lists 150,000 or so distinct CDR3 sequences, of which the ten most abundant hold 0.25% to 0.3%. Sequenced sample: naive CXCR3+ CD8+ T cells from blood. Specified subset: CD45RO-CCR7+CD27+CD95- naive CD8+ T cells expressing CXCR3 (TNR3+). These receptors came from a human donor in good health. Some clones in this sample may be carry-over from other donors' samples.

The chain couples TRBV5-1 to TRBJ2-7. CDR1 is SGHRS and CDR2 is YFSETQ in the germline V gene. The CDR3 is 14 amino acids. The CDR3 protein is CASSLGHSSYEQYF.

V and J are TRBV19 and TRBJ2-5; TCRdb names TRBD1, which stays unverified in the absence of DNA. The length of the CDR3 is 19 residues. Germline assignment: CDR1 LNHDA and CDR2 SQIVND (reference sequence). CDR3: CASSKADQGAYLHQETQYF.

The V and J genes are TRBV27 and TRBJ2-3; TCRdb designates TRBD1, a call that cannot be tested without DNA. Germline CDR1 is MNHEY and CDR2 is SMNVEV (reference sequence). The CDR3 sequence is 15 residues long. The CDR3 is CASSFGAPRRDTQYF.

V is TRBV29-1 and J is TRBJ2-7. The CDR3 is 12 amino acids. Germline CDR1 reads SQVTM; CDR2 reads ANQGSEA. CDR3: CSVETNSYEQYF.

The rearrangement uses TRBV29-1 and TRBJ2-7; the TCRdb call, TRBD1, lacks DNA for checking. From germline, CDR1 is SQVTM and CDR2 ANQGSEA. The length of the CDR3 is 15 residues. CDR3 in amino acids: CSVEGPGQGTYEQYF.

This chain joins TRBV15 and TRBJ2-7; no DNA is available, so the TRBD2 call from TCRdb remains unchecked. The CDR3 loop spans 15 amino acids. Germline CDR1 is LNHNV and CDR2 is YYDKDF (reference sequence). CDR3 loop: CATSREGTSSYEQYF.

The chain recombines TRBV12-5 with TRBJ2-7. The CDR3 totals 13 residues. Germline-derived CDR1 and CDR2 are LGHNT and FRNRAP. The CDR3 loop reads CASGLSSSYEQYF.

This CDR3 reads CSATPILLAGVFQETQYF. This sequence joins TRBV20-1 and TRBJ2-5; TCRdb lists TRBD2, though no DNA is available to test this call. The CDR3 has 18 residues. CDR1 is DFQATT and CDR2 is SNEGSKA in the germline V gene (reference sequence).

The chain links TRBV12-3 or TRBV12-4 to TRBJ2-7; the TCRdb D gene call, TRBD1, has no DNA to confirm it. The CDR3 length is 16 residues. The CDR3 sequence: CASSLRDRGTAYEQYF.

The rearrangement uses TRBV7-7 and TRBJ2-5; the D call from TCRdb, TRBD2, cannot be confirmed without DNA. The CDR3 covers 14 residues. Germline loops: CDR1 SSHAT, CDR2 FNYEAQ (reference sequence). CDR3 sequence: CASSLRLASETQYF.

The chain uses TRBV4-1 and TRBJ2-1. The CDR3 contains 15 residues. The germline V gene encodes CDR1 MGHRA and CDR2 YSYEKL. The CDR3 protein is CASSQGMRWHNEQFF.

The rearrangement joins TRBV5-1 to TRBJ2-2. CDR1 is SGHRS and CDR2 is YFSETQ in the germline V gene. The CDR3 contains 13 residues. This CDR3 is CASSLSWAGELFF.

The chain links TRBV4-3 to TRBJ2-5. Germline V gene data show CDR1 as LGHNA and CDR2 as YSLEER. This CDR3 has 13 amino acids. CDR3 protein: CASSQDRQETQYF.

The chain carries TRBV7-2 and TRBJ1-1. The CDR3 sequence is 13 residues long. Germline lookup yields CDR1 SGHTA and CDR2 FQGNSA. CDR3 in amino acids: CASSLPPTAEAFF.

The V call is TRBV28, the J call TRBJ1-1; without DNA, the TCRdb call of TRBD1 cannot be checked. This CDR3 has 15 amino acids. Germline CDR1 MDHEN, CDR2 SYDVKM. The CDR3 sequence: CASSTRQGANTEAFF.

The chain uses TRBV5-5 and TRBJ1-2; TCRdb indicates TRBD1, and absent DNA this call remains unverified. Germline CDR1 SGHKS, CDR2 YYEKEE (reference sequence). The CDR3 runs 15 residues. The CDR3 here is CASSQTGTGVYGYTF. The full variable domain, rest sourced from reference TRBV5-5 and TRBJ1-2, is DAGVTQSPTHLIKTRGQQVTLRCSPISGHKSVSWYQQVLGQGPQFIFQYYEKEERGRGNFPDRFSARQFPNYSSELNVNALLLGDSALYLCASSQTGTGVYGYTFGSGTRLTVV.

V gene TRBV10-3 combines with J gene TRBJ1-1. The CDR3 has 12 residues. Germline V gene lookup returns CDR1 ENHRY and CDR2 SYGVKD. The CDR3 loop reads CAISESDTEAFF.

The CDR3 is CASSLAVVGTNQPQHF. The chain is built from TRBV7-8 and TRBJ1-5. Germline-derived CDR1 and CDR2 are SGHVS and FQNEAQ. The CDR3 is 16 residues long.

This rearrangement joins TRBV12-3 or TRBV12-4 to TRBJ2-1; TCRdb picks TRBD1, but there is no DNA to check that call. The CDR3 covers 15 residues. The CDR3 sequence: CASSFVGRGTGEQFF.

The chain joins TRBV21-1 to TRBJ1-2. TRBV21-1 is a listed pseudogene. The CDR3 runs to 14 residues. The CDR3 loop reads CASSKVVTEYGYTF.

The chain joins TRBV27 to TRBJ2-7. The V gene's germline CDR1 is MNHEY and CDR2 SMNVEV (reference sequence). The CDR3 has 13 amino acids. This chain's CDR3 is CASSLYRSYEQYF.

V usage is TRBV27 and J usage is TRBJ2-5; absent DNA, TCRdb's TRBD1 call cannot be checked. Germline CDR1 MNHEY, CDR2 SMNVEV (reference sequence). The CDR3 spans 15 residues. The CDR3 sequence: CASSLSAPARGTQYF.

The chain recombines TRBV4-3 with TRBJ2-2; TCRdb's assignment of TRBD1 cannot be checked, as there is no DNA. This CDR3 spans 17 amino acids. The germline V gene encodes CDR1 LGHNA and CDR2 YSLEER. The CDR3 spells CASSLGTGGVNTGELFF.

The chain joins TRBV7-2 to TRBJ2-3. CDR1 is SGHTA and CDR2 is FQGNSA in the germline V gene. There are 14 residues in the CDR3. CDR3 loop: CASSSSGLLNTQYF.

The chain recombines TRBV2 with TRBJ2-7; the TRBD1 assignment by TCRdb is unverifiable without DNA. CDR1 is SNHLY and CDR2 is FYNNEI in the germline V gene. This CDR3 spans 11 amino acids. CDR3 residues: CALKGGSEQYF.

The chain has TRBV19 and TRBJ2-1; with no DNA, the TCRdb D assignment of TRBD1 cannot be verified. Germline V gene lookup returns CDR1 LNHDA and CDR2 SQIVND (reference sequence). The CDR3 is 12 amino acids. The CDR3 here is CASSIPGGEQFF.

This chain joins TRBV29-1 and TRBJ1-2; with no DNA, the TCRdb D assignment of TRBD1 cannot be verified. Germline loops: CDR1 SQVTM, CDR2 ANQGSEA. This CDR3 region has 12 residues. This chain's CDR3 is CSVLRVDYGYTF.

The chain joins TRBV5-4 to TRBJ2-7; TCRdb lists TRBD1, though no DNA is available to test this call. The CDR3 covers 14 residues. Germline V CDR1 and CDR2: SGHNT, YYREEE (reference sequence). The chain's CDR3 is CASSARDNPYEQYF.

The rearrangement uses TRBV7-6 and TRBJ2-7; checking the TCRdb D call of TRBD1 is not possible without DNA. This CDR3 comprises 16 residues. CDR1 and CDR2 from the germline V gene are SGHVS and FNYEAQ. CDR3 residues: CASSLVLGAMIYEQYF.

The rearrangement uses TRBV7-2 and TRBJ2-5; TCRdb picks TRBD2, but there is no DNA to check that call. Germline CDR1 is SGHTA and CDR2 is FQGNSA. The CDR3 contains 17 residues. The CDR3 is CASSSGWSGGHQETQYF.

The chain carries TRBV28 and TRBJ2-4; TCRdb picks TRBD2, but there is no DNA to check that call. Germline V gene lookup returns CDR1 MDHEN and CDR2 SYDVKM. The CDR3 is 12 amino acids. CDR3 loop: CASSAQLDIQYF.

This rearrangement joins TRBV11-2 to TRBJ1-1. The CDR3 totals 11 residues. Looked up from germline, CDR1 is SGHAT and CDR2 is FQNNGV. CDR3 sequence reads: CASNFNTEAFF. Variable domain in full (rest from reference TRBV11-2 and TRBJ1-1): EAGVAQSPRYKIIEKRQSVAFWCNPISGHATLYWYQQILGQGPKLLIQFQNNGVVDDSQLPKDRFSAERLKGVDSTLKIQPAKLEDSAVYLCASNFNTEAFFGQGTRLTVV.